These T cell receptor beta chains were read from a single sample in a study of regulatory T cells in long-lasting Graves disease. MiXCR, run by TCRdb on the multiplex PCR reads, gives a single entry per CDR3 protein. Of approximately 400,000 distinct CDR3 sequences detected, about 16% appear once; the ten largest clones hold approximately 21%. The sequenced sample was peripheral blood mononuclear cells (PBMCs), obtained at new diagnosis, from a patient treated with antithyroid drugs. The receptor source for this set is a female donor with Graves disease. The CDR3 runs from the conserved cysteine through the conserved F or W. Only part of the rows carry a size: once, few, many, or a class if the clone is expanded.

>TRBJ2-1|TRBV20-1|many
CSARVGSGGALAGGSYNEQFF
>TRBJ2-7|TRBV7-2|many
CASSERKLSYEQYF
>TRBJ2-7|TRBV7-9|many
CASSGSSQGWYF
>TRBJ1-2|TRBV28|many
CASSEEGQGSYGYTF
>TRBJ2-7|TRBV12-3/TRBV12-4|many
CASSTRTSGSYEQYF
>TRBJ2-3|TRBV20-1|many
CSATTGGITDTQYF
>TRBJ2-2|TRBV12-3/TRBV12-4|many
CASSLGTVAGELFF
>TRBJ2-2|TRBV4-1|many
CASSQVRTSNTGELFF
>TRBJ1-4|TRBV5-4|-
CASGPTGSGEKLFF
>TRBJ1-4|TRBV11-2|many
CASRLIQGESEKLFF
>TRBJ1-5|TRBV4-1|many
CASSQVGSNQPQHF
>TRBJ1-5|TRBV20-1|many
CSARDPTALWSAGDQPQHF
>TRBJ2-5|TRBV6-5|-
CASSLEGRIAETQYF
>TRBJ2-5|TRBV16|-
CASSQSSIETQYF
>TRBJ2-4|TRBV3-1|many
CASSQLGHKNIQYF
>TRBJ2-5|TRBV28|few
CAHKAGAEAQTQYF
>TRBJ2-3|TRBV24-1|few
CATSDHLAGHATDTQYF
>TRBJ2-7|TRBV6-1|few
CAAGPGGGYEQYF